This TCR beta chain was documented in a study of T cells after yellow fever vaccination. Study as a whole: SMART-Seq v4 Ultra Low Input prepared libraries from low-cell fractions. Overall study results and limits: Among primary-vaccination clones, most reappeared after the booster, at roughly 96% for CD4 and roughly 88% for CD8.

This clonotype was seen more than once but under ten times. The antigen remains unidentified. By 5'RACE template switching, TCR cDNA was produced, with a universal primer site and UMIs added in the process. TCRdb processed the 5' RACE reads anew with MiXCR; each CDR3 protein has one entry. The repertoire holds around 350,000 distinct CDR3 sequences, roughly 12% seen once, with more than 15% in the top ten. The germline CDR1 and CDR2 sequences are ENHRY and SYGVKD. Trimming cost V 6 bases and J 0 bases, with 9 bases left between them. The CDR3 extends over 14 amino acids. This material consisted of PBMCs, taken on the day of the first yellow fever vaccination. The receptor's source is a man aged 18-30 years who received the YFV17D yellow fever vaccine. The chain recombines TRBV10-3 with TRBJ1-5; D call uncertain. The CDR3 region is CAISQDYSNQPQHF. As DNA, the CDR3 is TGTGCCATCAGCCAGGACTATAGCAATCAGCCCCAGCATTTT.